The 23 T cell receptor beta chains given below trace back to one sample, sequenced in a study of T cell responses to AZD1222 COVID-19 vaccine. The protocol was immunoSEQ multiplex PCR, while the TCRdb copy is restricted to in-frame clones and leaves out a portion. The sample consists of about 130,000 clones, about 90% of them appearing once. Sequencing used peripheral blood, obtained on day 0 of AZD1222 vaccination. The receptor set was obtained from an adult in good health.

This clone has only one observation. The V gene is TRBV28, the J gene TRBJ1-6, with 8 nucleotides matching TRBD1. CDR3 length equals 16 residues. The V and J ends lost 5 bases and 9 bases, in that order; junction bases with no gene match: 12. Germline V gene data show CDR1 as MDHEN and CDR2 as SYDVKM. Written as DNA, the CDR3 is TGTGCCAGCAGTCTGAGACAGGGGTTGGGCCTTTCACCCCTCCACTTT. Protein: CASSLRQGLGLSPLHF.

The chain couples TRBV6-2 or TRBV6-3 to TRBJ1-1; a weak D match, TRBD1 (5 bases). Germline-derived CDR1 and CDR2 are MNHEY and SVGEGT. The length of the CDR3 is 14 residues. V lost 5 bases to trimming and J lost 1 base, with 11 bases between them. The CDR3 DNA is TGTGCCAGCAGTGGACACTCAGGGAACACTGAAGCTTTCTTT. Its translation: CASSGHSGNTEAFF.

A single count supports this clone. The chain carries TRBV10-3 and TRBJ2-2, with a possible D match to TRBD1 (6 bases). In germline, CDR1 is ENHRY, CDR2 SYGVKD. The V end lost 6 bases, the J end lost 7 bases, and 27 bases lay between the germline ends. This CDR3 is 18 amino acids long. The CDR3 reads CAIRSTSHQGRTVGELFF. The CDR3, as DNA: TGTGCCATCAGATCGACCTCCCATCAGGGGCGAACTGTCGGGGAGCTGTTTTTT.

The chain joins TRBV14 to TRBJ2-7; a possible D gene is TRBD2 (6 bases). This CDR3 contains 14 residues. Trimming cost V 3 bases and J 0 bases, with 9 bases left between them. From germline, CDR1 is SGHDN and CDR2 FVKESK. The chain's CDR3 is CASSQVTSSYEQYF. CDR3 sequence (DNA): TGTGCCAGCAGCCAGGTGACTAGCTCCTACGAGCAGTACTTC.

The gene calls are TRBV5-1 and TRBJ2-7; weak D call: TRBD2 (6 bases). The germline CDR1 and CDR2 sequences are SGHRS and YFSETQ. The ends were cut back, 0 bases at V and 5 bases at J, with 15 bases in the middle. CDR3 size: 15 residues. The CDR3 spells CASSLGAGSDHEQYF. In nucleotides, the CDR3 is TGCGCCAGCAGCTTGGGTGCGGGGAGTGACCACGAGCAGTACTTC. The variable domain in full, with the rest retrieved from reference TRBV5-1 and TRBJ2-7, is KAGVTQTPRYLIKTRGQQVTLSCSPISGHRSVSWYQQTPGQGLQFLFEYFSETQRNKGNFPGRFSGRQFSNSRSEMNVSTLELGDSALYLCASSLGAGSDHEQYFGPGTRLTVT.

This chain links TRBV5-6 with TRBJ2-1; D uncertain. The ends were cut back, 0 bases at V and 6 bases at J, with 16 bases in the middle. CDR1 and CDR2 from the germline V gene are SGHDT and YYEEEE. This CDR3 spans 16 amino acids. Here the CDR3 DNA reads TGTGCCAGCAGCTTGGCCGTCTCTAGAAGTACCAATGAGCAGTTCTTC. This gives the protein CASSLAVSRSTNEQFF.

The chain has TRBV6-5 and TRBJ1-6; possible D gene TRBD1, 6 bases. This CDR3 region has 14 residues. The germline V and J ends were trimmed by 7 bases and 7 bases, with 14 bases remaining between them. In germline, CDR1 is MNHEY, CDR2 SVGAGI. CDR3 amino acids: CASTERGWNSPLHF. The CDR3 DNA reads as TGTGCCAGCACCGAGAGGGGGTGGAATTCACCCCTCCACTTT.

The chain carries TRBV28 and TRBJ1-5, with 7 bases that match TRBD1. Germline loops: CDR1 MDHEN, CDR2 SYDVKM. V was pared by 5 bases and J by 6 bases, with 7 bases of the junction left unmatched. CDR3 length equals 14 residues. In DNA, the CDR3 is TGTGCCAGCAGTAAAGGGGGCGCGGGTCAGCCCCAGCATTTT. It translates to CASSKGGAGQPQHF.

This sequence joins TRBV30 and TRBJ1-2, with a weak D call TRBD1 (6 bases). CDR3 size: 12 residues. Trimming took 3 bases from V and 8 from J, leaving 13 bases between them. Germline assignment: CDR1 GTSNPN and CDR2 SVGIG (reference sequence). CDR3 sequence (DNA): TGTGCCTGGAGCGGAACAGGGTTCGGCTACACCTTC. Protein product: CAWSGTGFGYTF.

The chain carries TRBV7-9 and TRBJ2-1, with D possibly matching TRBD2 (5 bases). The CDR3 is 14 amino acids. V was pared by 4 bases and J by 2 bases, with 9 bases between. Germline CDR1 SEHNR, CDR2 FQNEAQ (reference sequence). The CDR3 nucleotides read TGTGCCAGCAGCTCGGACGGGACCTACAATGAGCAGTTCTTC. As protein: CASSSDGTYNEQFF.

V usage is TRBV19 and J usage is TRBJ1-6; TRBD1 matches at 7 bases. With V trimmed by 3 bases and J by 10 bases, 12 bases remained unmatched. In germline, CDR1 is LNHDA, CDR2 SQIVND (reference sequence). This CDR3 is 16 amino acids long. The CDR3 nucleotides are TGTGCCAGTAGTATCCGGGCTGACAGGGTGCGGTCACCCCTCCACTTT. This codes for CASSIRADRVRSPLHF.

This clone was counted a single time. The J gene is TRBJ1-3, the V gene TRBV11-3; possibly TRBD1 for D (6 bases). Per the germline V gene, CDR1 is SGHNT and CDR2 is YENEEA. The CDR3 loop spans 16 amino acids. The ends were cut back, 8 bases at V and 3 bases at J, with 20 bases in the middle. The CDR3 reads CASAEVGGASGNTIYF. In nucleotides, the CDR3 is TGTGCCAGCGCCGAAGTCGGGGGGGCAAGTGGAAACACCATATATTTT. Using reference TRBV11-3 and TRBJ1-3 for the parts outside the CDR3, the full variable domain is EAGVVQSPRYKIIEKKQPVAFWCNPISGHNTLYWYLQNLGQGPELLIRYENEEAVDDSQLPKDRFSAERLKGVDSTLKIQPAELGDSAVYLCASAEVGGASGNTIYFGEGSWLTVV.

This clone turned up a few times. V gene TRBV19 combines with J gene TRBJ1-1; weak D call: TRBD1 (5 bases). Germline lookup yields CDR1 LNHDA and CDR2 SQIVND (reference sequence). The length of the CDR3 is 16 residues. Between the trimmed V and J ends, which lost 3 bases and 0 bases, there was a span of 14 bases. CDR3 sequence reads: CASSIGRGGLNTEAFF. CDR3 nucleotide sequence: TGTGCCAGTAGTATCGGGAGGGGAGGGTTGAACACTGAAGCTTTCTTT.

The gene calls are TRBV5-5 and TRBJ2-7; D unresolved. CDR1 SGHKS and CDR2 YYEKEE come from the germline V gene (reference sequence). CDR3 size: 14 residues. V lost 3 bases, J lost 2 bases, and 12 bases lay in between. CDR3 sequence reads: CASSSTAGPYEQYF. In DNA form, the CDR3 reads TGTGCCAGCAGCTCTACAGCCGGGCCCTACGAGCAGTACTTC.

This chain joins TRBV28 and TRBJ1-4, with 7 positions matching TRBD1. This CDR3 contains 14 residues. V was clipped by 8 bases and J by 8 bases; unmatched bases: 11. Germline CDR1 MDHEN, CDR2 SYDVKM. The CDR3 DNA follows: TGTGCCAGCGCTGAAAGGGGGCTGCGAGAAAAACTGTTTTTT. It yields the protein CASAERGLREKLFF.

The chain has TRBV7-6 and TRBJ2-5, with 7 bases matching TRBD2. The length of the CDR3 is 13 residues. The V and J ends lost 6 bases and 3 bases, in that order; junction bases with no gene match: 4. In germline, CDR1 is SGHVS, CDR2 FNYEAQ. Here the CDR3 DNA reads TGTGCCAGCAGTCGTGGGAGGGAAGAGACCCAGTACTTC. As protein: CASSRGREETQYF.

The V call is TRBV2, the J call TRBJ2-7; D not resolved. V lost 7 bases to trimming and J lost 0 bases, with 19 bases between them. Per the germline V gene, CDR1 is SNHLY and CDR2 is FYNNEI. This CDR3 comprises 16 residues. The CDR3 is CASTAMVLSSSYEQYF. The CDR3 DNA follows: TGTGCCAGCACCGCCATGGTGCTATCAAGCTCCTACGAGCAGTACTTC.

The chain has TRBV24-1 and TRBJ1-5; TRBD1 aligns across 7 bases. This CDR3 spans 14 amino acids. V shed 5 bases, J shed 4 bases, and the junction held 4 bases outside the gene matches. Germline V gene sequence: CDR1 KGHDR, CDR2 SFDVKD. The CDR3 sequence is CATSGAGGNQPQHF. CDR3 in DNA: TGTGCCACCAGTGGGGCAGGGGGGAATCAGCCCCAGCATTTT.

The chain joins TRBV29-1 to TRBJ2-2; 9 bases agree with TRBD1. This CDR3 contains 14 residues. Germline CDR1 is SQVTM and CDR2 is ANQGSEA. The J segment lost 0 bases and the V segment lost 4 bases, leaving 0 bases of the junction unmatched. This chain's CDR3 is CSVGQGANTGELFF. DNA for the CDR3: TGCAGCGTTGGACAGGGGGCGAACACCGGGGAGCTGTTTTTT.

The chain is built from TRBV30 and TRBJ2-5, with D perhaps being TRBD1 or TRBD2 (6 bases each). CDR3 length: 15 residues. CDR1 and CDR2 from the germline V gene are GTSNPN and SVGIG (reference sequence). The ends were cut back, 8 bases at V and 4 bases at J, with 23 bases in the middle. Here the CDR3 reads CALGPGAVSRETQYF. CDR3 DNA sequence: TGTGCCCTCGGGCCGGGGGCAGTTTCTCGAGAGACCCAGTACTTC. The full variable domain, rest sourced from reference TRBV30 and TRBJ2-5, is SQTIHQWPATLVQPVGSPLSLECTVEGTSNPNLYWYRQAAGRGLQLLFYSVGIGQISSEVPQNLSASRPQDRQFILSSKKLLLSDSGFYLCALGPGAVSRETQYFGPGTRLLVL.

J is TRBJ2-7 and V is TRBV28; 9 nucleotides align to TRBD1. Germline values: CDR1 MDHEN, CDR2 SYDVKM. Unmatched junction bases numbered 4, after V lost 3 bases and J lost 4 bases. The CDR3 covers 14 residues. The chain's CDR3 is CASSLVDRGYEQYF. In DNA, the CDR3 is TGTGCCAGCAGTTTGGTGGACAGGGGTTACGAGCAGTACTTC.

This chain links TRBV9 with TRBJ1-6; D remains unclear. CDR3 length: 15 residues. Germline CDR1 and CDR2: SGDLS and YYNGEE. V lost 0 bases to trimming and J lost 6 bases, with 10 bases between them. CDR3 residues: CASSVGPAGNSPLHF. CDR3 sequence (DNA): TGTGCCAGCAGCGTAGGGCCGGCGGGTAATTCACCCCTCCACTTT. The complete variable domain, with remaining parts taken from reference TRBV9 and TRBJ1-6, reads DSGVTQTPKHLITATGQRVTLRCSPRSGDLSVYWYQQSLDQGLQFLIQYYNGEERAKGNILERFSAQQFPDLHSELNLSSLELGDSALYFCASSVGPAGNSPLHFGNGTRLTVT.

This chain joins TRBV6-6 and TRBJ2-3; TRBD1 might be the D (6 bases). The germline V gene has CDR1 MNHNY and CDR2 SVGAGI (reference sequence). CDR3 length: 17 amino acids. V was pared by 5 bases and J by 4 bases, with 22 bases between. The CDR3 coding sequence is TGTGCCAGCAGTCGGTGGGGCAGGGGAAATAAGGCAGATACGCAGTATTTT. Its protein product is CASSRWGRGNKADTQYF.